This TCR beta chain was profiled in a study of T cells in Graves' hyperthyroidism and ophthalmopathy. Study-level points and caveats: In simple terms, a model built on 13 V-J features told ophthalmopathy apart from stable hyperthyroidism. The model identified upcoming ophthalmopathy a median around 6 months ahead of onset.

With regard to this clonotype: What it recognizes is unknown.

Trimming shortened V by 2 bases and J by 4 bases, and 17 bases separated the two germline ends. Germline CDR1 LNHDA, CDR2 SQIVND (reference sequence). This CDR3 is built from 17 residues. TCR beta CDR3 regions were amplified from RNA transcripts. An initial round of RT-PCR targeting the TCR CDR3 relied on the HTBI primer set. TCRdb called the multiplex PCR reads again in MiXCR, with one record for every CDR3 protein. The table has hundreds of thousands of distinct CDR3 sequences, approximately 13% seen once. The sequencing input was blood. The chain has TRBV19 and TRBJ2-2; unclear D gene. The sequence came from a woman in her twenties or thirties with Graves' hyperthyroidism. CDR3 sequence: CASSIRTSRFGTGELFF. The DNA for the CDR3 is TGTGCCAGTAGTATACGCACCAGCCGATTTGGCACCGGGGAGCTGTTTTTT.